This T cell receptor (beta chain) was captured in a study of CD8+ T cells in alopecia areata. Across the study: Using the percentage of affected scalp area, treated patients' severity was scored.

Reverse transcribed after extraction, RNA yielded cDNA as the sequencing template. The protocol was immunoSEQ multiplex PCR, while the TCRdb copy is restricted to in-frame clones and leaves out a portion. This table has some 190,000 clones, about 47% appearing once. Documented treatment: oral pan-JAK inhibitor, 5-10 mg twice daily. Germline assignment: CDR1 PRHDT and CDR2 FYEKMQ (reference sequence). The CDR3 length is 16 residues. V gave up 5 bases and J gave up 1 base; unmatched junction bases: 6. The TCR sequence derives from a human donor with alopecia areata. This material consisted of CD8+ T cells sorted from blood, taken at roughly week 53, from a patient treated with tofacitinib. The V and J genes are TRBV13 and TRBJ2-2; 8 positions match TRBD2. As DNA, the CDR3 is TGTGCCAGCAGCCCCGCGGGGGGTTGGAACACCGGGGAGCTGTTTTTT. It yields the protein CASSPAGGWNTGELFF.